This is a list of T cell receptor beta chains from one sample in a study of blood T cell repertoires in COVID-19. The repertoire was sequenced with immunoSEQ multiplex PCR; TCRdb's copy has only in-frame clones and lacks some. The profile shows over 12,000 clones, over 80% of them singletons. Sequences were obtained from peripheral blood. The receptors come from a human donor in a cohort sampled during active COVID-19. Each CDR3 is given with its conserved first and last residue. Each record gives: CDR3 DNA, CDR3 protein, CDR3 length, D gene, V gene, clone size, J gene. The D gene is left open where the match is weak. The size field is filled for only some rows; it gives once, few, many or a size class.

TGCAGTCCCGGACAGCCCTACGAGCAGTACTTC CSPGQPYEQYF 11 NA TRBV20-1 NA TRBJ2-7
TGTGCCAGCAGCACACAGGGTTTAGAAGGCTACACCTTC CASSTQGLEGYTF 13 NA TRBV7-9 NA TRBJ1-2
TGTGCCAGCAGTTTTAGGGGTTTAGGAAAGCACCAAGAGACCCAGTACTTC CASSFRGLGKHQETQYF 17 NA TRBV28 NA TRBJ2-5
TGTGCCAGCAGTCCCAGACAGGGGGCGCCTAATGGCTACACCTTC CASSPRQGAPNGYTF 15 TRBD1 TRBV27 NA TRBJ1-2
TGTGCCAGCAGTGAAGCGGCTCTAGCGGGAGGGGATGAGCAGTTCTTC CASSEAALAGGDEQFF 16 TRBD2 TRBV6-1 NA TRBJ2-1
TGTGCCAGCAGCTTGGACGGGTTCGGCTACACCTTC CASSLDGFGYTF 12 NA TRBV5-4 NA TRBJ1-2
TGTGCCAGCAGTGATCGCGTACCGGGAGTGCAGTTCTTC CASSDRVPGVQFF 13 NA TRBV6-4 NA TRBJ2-1
TGTGCCAGTACCCAGAACAGGGCCGCCATGAACACTGAAGCTTTCTTT CASTQNRAAMNTEAFF 16 NA TRBV19 NA TRBJ1-1
TGTGCCAGCAGTCGGAGCGCGAACACAGATACGCAGTATTTT CASSRSANTDTQYF 14 NA TRBV2 NA TRBJ2-3
TGTGCCATCAGTGTGGACAGGGGGAATGAGCAGTTCTTC CAISVDRGNEQFF 13 TRBD1 TRBV10-3 NA TRBJ2-1
TGCGCCAGCACCCTGACGGGGGGCCGGGCGGACACTGAAGCTTTCTTT CASTLTGGRADTEAFF 16 NA TRBV4-1 NA TRBJ1-1
TGTGCCAGCAGCCCGTGGACTAGCGGGAGTTCCTACGAGCAGTACTTC CASSPWTSGSSYEQYF 16 TRBD2 TRBV4-2 NA TRBJ2-7
TGTGCCAGCAGCTCCCCACAACGCGAGCAGTACTTC CASSSPQREQYF 12 NA TRBV5-4 NA TRBJ2-7
TGCAGCGCCCGGACAGGGAACGAGCAGTACTTC CSARTGNEQYF 11 TRBD1 TRBV29-1 NA TRBJ2-7
TGTGCCAGCAGCTTACGACAGGGGACGCCCCTCCACTTT CASSLRQGTPLHF 13 TRBD1 TRBV6-5 few TRBJ1-6
TGCAGCGTTGTTGGCGGGACAGGGTCAAACACTGAAGCTTTCTTT CSVVGGTGSNTEAFF 15 TRBD1 TRBV29-1 NA TRBJ1-1
TGTGCCAGCACATCTGGACCGGGACAGCATTACGAGCAGTACTTC CASTSGPGQHYEQYF 15 TRBD1 TRBV28 NA TRBJ2-7
TGTGCCAGCAGCCAGCCGCCCGGGAATCGAGTAAAACTGTTTTTT CASSQPPGNRVKLFF 15 NA TRBV3-1/TRBV3-2 few TRBJ1-4
TGTGCCAGTAGTTCTTACGGTCCGGGGGGAGGTCAGCCCCAGCATTTT CASSSYGPGGGQPQHF 16 NA TRBV19 NA TRBJ1-5
TGTGCCAGCTCGGCCGGACAGTCAACTAATGAAAAACTGTTTTTT CASSAGQSTNEKLFF 15 NA TRBV18 NA TRBJ1-4
TGTGCCAGCAGTCACCCCGGGACTGATGGCTACACCTTC CASSHPGTDGYTF 13 NA TRBV12-3/TRBV12-4 NA TRBJ1-2
TGTGCCAGCAGCACACAGGGGACTGCGCGAGATTCACCCCTCCACTTT CASSTQGTARDSPLHF 16 TRBD1 TRBV5-4 NA TRBJ1-6
TGTGCCACCAGCAGAGTAGGAGTGGGGTCAGCGGCCCAGTACTTC CATSRVGVGSAAQYF 15 NA TRBV15 NA TRBJ2-5
TGTGCTAGGCGGCGGGAGGGAGGGACCGGGGAGCTGTTTTTT CARRREGGTGELFF 14 TRBD2 TRBV12-5 once TRBJ2-2
TGTGCCAGCTCACCAAAGCAGGGGACGTCTGGAAACACCATATATTTT CASSPKQGTSGNTIYF 16 NA TRBV18 NA TRBJ1-3
TGTGCCATCAGTGTCCAGGGTACAGATACGCAGTATTTT CAISVQGTDTQYF 13 NA TRBV10-3 NA TRBJ2-3
TGTGCCAGCAGCCTCGACAGGGGCCGCTATGGCTACACCTTC CASSLDRGRYGYTF 14 TRBD1 TRBV7-2 NA TRBJ1-2